The T cell receptor (beta chain) under discussion was sequenced for a study of naive and memory T cell subsets. The CDR3 spans 16 residues. V was pared by 1 base and J by 10 bases, with 8 bases of the junction left unmatched. Germline V lookup: CDR1 SQVTM, CDR2 ANQGSEA. The beta constant-region primer was an equimolar mix of two oligonucleotides covering TRBC1 and TRBC2. TCRdb itself ran the UMI-ligation and nested PCR reads through MiXCR, one entry per CDR3 protein. This sample has about 85,000 distinct CDR3 sequences, with over 10% found just once. This clonotype was counted at least ten times. This clonotype was obtained from a human donor in good health. This rearrangement joins TRBV29-1 to TRBJ2-1; 15 bases align to TRBD2. Input material: central memory CD4+ T cells from blood. The CDR3 DNA sequence: TGCAGCGTTGAAGGGGGCCTAGGGACTAGCGGGGGGGAGCAGTTCTTC. Translation: CSVEGGLGTSGGEQFF.